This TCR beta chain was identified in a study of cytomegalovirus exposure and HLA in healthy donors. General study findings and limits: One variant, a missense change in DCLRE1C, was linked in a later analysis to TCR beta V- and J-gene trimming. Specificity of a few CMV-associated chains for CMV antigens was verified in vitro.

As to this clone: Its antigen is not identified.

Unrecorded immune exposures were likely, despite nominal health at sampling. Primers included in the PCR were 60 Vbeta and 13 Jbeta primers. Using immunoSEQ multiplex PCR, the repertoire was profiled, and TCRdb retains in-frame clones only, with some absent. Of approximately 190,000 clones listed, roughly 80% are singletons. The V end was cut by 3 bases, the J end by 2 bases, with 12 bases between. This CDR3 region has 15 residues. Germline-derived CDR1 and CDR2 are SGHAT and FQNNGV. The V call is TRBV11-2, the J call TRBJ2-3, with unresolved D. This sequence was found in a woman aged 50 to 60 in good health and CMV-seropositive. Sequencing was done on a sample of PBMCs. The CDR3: CASSLRGSPTDTQYF. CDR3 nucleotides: TGTGCCAGCAGCTTGAGAGGCTCCCCCACAGATACGCAGTATTTT.